This TCR beta chain was sequenced during a study of molecular identifiers for immune sequencing clone quantification. The CDR3 spans 15 residues. Germline trimming cut 2 bases from V and 6 bases from J; bases unmatched to any gene: 5. Germline CDR1 and CDR2: SGDLS and YYNGEE. Previously reported methods and listed TCR primers produced the bulk TCR libraries. TCRdb reprocessed the PCR reads via MiXCR and lists one record per CDR3 protein. In the table there are about 500,000 distinct CDR3 sequences, around 21% of which are singletons. This TCR came from a human donor in good health. Some libraries in this study had Jurkat cell RNA spiked in. Sequencing was carried out using naive CD8+ T cells from blood, with Jurkat cell RNA spiked in. Subset here: FACS-sorted CD8+CD4-CCR7+CD45RA+ naive T cells. The J gene is TRBJ2-2, the V gene TRBV9; 9 bases agree with TRBD2. CDR3 region: CASSVASGMSGELFF. DNA of the CDR3: TGTGCCAGCAGCGTTGCTAGCGGGATGTCCGGGGAGCTGTTTTTT.